This T cell receptor (beta chain) originates from a study of Ad26.COV2.S vaccination and SARS-CoV-2 variants. Study background: Among those in the COV1001 Ad26.COV2.S trial arm was the donor. Points from the study as a whole: Participants in the vaccine arm had higher spike-specific TCR breadth; placebo recipients had lower. Comparability of non-spike TCR breadth was observed across vaccine and placebo recipients.

Treatment in this sample: approximately 18 received Ad26.COV2.S at low or high dose, single or two shots; 5 received placebo; per-sample allocation not given. Collection of samples fell on day 63 after the first vaccine or placebo injection. The shot given was an Ad26 vector that makes Wuhan-strain SARS-CoV-2 spike. A note on this clone: Its target is not known.

The table came from immunoSEQ multiplex PCR; TCRdb's copy has only in-frame clones and leaves some out. Among some 350,000 clones, 75% to 90% were seen once, and the ten largest hold 5% to 6.5%. Sequenced here: peripheral blood, sampled in a trial of Ad26.COV2.S vaccine versus placebo. This clonotype was obtained from a person aged 18-65 years who received the Ad26.COV2.S COVID-19 vaccine or a placebo.

Here the CDR3 reads CASSGGQGRTLYEQYV. The DNA for the CDR3 is TGTGCCAGCAGCGGAGGTCAAGGGCGAACTCTCTACGAGCAGTACGTC. The rearrangement uses TRBV7-9 and TRBJ2-7; a weak D match, TRBD2 (5 bases). The ends were cut back, 5 bases at V and 3 bases at J, with 20 bases in the middle. Per germline, CDR1 SEHNR and CDR2 FQNEAQ (reference sequence). The CDR3 covers 16 residues.